This T cell receptor beta chain was sequenced during a study of shared clonotypes between healthy human individuals. Study outcomes and limitations: Across a handful of donors, naive CD4 shared roughly 5%, naive CD8 around 4%, memory CD4 2% to 2.5%, memory CD8 0.4% to 0.5%.

A split of CD4+ cells into CD45RA+ naive and CD45RA-negative memory subsets was performed. Comments on this clone: Its specificity is not known.

Germline-derived CDR1 and CDR2 are SGHTA and FQGTGA. Unmatched junction bases numbered 5, after V lost 2 bases and J lost 2 bases. The CDR3 contains 15 residues. Per sorted-subset replicate PCR, input was roughly 220 ng DNA, representing around 30,000 T cell genomes. Profiling relied on immunoSEQ multiplex PCR, and the TCRdb table lists in-frame clones only, not all of them. The table has some 2,500,000 clones, roughly 92% seen once; the top ten hold about 0.41%. This clonotype was sampled from a man between 18 and 29 years old in good health. Some clones in this sample may be carry-over from other donors' samples. The chain combines TRBV7-3 with TRBJ1-1; 7 bases agree with TRBD1. The sample comprised naive CD4+ T cells from PBMCs. The subset is: CD45RA+ positively selected. The CDR3: CASSLAGTDNTEAFF. CDR3 nucleotides: TGTGCCAGCAGCTTAGCCGGGACAGATAACACTGAAGCTTTCTTT.